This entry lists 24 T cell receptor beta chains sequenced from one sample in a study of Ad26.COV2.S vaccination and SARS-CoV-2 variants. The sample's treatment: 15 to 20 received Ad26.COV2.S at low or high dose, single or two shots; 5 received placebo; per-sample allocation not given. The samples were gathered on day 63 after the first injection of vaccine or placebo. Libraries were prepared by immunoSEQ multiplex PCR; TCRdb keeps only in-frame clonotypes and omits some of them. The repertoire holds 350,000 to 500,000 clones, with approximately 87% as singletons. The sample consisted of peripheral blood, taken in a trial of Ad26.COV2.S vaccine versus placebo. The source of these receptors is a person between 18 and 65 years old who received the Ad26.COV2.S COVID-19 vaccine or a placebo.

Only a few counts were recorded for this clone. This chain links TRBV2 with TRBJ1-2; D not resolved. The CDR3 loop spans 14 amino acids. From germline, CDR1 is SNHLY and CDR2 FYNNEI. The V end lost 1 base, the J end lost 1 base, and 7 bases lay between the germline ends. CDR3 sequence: CASSEGRGNYGYTF. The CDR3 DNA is TGTGCCAGCAGTGAAGGCCGGGGTAACTATGGCTACACCTTC.

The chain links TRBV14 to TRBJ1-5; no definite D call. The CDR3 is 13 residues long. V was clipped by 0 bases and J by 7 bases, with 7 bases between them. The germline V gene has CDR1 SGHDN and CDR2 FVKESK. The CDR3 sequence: CASSQELGQPQHF. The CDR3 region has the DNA TGTGCCAGCAGCCAAGAACTGGGACAGCCCCAGCATTTT.

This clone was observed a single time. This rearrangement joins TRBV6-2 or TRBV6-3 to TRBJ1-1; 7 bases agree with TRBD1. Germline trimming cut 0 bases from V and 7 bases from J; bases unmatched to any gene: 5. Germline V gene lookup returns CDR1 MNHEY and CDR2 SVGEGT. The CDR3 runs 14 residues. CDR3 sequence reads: CASSYSTGVVEAFF. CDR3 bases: TGTGCCAGCAGTTACTCTACAGGGGTTGTTGAAGCTTTCTTT.

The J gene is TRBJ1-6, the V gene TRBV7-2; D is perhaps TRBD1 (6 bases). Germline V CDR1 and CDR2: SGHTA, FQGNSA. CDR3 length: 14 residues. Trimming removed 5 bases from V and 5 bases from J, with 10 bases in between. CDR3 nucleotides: TGTGCCAGCAGCCCGGACAGAGATAATTCACCCCTCCACTTT. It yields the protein CASSPDRDNSPLHF.

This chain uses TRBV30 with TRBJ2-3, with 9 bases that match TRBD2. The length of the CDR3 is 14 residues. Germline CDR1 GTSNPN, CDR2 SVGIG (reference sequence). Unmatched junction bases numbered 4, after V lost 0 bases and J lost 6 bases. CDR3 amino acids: CAWSVIAGVDTQYF. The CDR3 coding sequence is TGTGCCTGGAGTGTAATAGCGGGGGTGGATACGCAGTATTTT.

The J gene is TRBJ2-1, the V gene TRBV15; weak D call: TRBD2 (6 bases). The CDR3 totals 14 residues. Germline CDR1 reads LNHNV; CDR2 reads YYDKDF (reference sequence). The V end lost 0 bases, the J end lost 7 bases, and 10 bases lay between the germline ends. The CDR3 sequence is CATSRDVGGNEQFF. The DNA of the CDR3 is TGTGCCACCAGCAGAGATGTGGGAGGTAATGAGCAGTTCTTC.

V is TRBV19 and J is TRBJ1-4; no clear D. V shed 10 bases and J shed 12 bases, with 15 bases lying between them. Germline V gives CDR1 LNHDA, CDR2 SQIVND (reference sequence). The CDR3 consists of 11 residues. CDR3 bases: TGTGCCACCTACATAGCCGGCCAACTGTTTTTT. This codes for CATYIAGQLFF.

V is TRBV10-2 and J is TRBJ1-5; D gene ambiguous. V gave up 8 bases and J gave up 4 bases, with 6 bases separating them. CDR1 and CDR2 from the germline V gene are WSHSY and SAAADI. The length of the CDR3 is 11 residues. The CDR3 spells CASGQNQPQHF. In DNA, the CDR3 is TGCGCCAGCGGTCAAAATCAGCCCCAGCATTTT.

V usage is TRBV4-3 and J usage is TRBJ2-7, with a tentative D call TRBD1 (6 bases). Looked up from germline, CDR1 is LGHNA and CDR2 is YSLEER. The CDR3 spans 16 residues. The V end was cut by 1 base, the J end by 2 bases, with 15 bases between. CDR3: CASSQGVSNRAYEQYF. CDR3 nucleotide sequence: TGCGCCAGCAGCCAAGGAGTTAGCAACAGGGCCTACGAGCAGTACTTC.

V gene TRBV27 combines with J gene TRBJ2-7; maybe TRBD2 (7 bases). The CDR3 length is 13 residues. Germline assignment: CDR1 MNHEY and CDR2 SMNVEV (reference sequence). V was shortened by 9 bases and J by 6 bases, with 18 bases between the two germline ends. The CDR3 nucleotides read TGTGCCAGTTGCCATGTTAGGGGGGGCGAGCAGTACTTC. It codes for CASCHVRGGEQYF.

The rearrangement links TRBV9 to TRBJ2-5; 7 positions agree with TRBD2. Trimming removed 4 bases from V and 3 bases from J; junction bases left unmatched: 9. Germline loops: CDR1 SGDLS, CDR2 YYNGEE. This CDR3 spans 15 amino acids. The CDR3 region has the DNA TGTGCCAGCAGCTCCCCCCGGGGAGGGGAAGAGACCCAGTACTTC. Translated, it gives CASSSPRGGEETQYF.

In DNA, the CDR3 is TGTGCCAGCAGAGGAATGACGCGGGAGTATGGCTACACCTTC. This encodes CASRGMTREYGYTF. The chain combines TRBV25-1 with TRBJ1-2; no clear D. This CDR3 comprises 14 residues. V lost 6 bases to trimming and J lost 5 bases, with 16 bases between them. Germline loops: CDR1 MGHDK, CDR2 SYGVNS.

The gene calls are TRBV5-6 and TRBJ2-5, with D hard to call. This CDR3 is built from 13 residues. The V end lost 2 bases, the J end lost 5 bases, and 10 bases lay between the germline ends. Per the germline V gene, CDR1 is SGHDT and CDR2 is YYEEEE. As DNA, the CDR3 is TGTGCCAGCAGCTTAATCACCGGGGAGACCCAGTACTTC. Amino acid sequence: CASSLITGETQYF.

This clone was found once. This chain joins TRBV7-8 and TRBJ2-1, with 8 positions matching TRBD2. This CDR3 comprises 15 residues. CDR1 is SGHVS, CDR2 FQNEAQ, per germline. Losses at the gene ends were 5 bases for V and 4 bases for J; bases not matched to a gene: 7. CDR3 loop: CASSPYSGAYNEQFF. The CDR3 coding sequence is TGTGCCAGCAGCCCTTATAGCGGGGCTTACAATGAGCAGTTCTTC.

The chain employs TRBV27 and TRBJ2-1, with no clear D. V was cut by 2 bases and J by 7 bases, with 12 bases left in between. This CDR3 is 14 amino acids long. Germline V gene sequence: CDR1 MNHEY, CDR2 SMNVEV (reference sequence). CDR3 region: CASSLISSWNEQFF. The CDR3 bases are TGTGCCAGCAGTTTAATAAGCAGCTGGAATGAGCAGTTCTTC.

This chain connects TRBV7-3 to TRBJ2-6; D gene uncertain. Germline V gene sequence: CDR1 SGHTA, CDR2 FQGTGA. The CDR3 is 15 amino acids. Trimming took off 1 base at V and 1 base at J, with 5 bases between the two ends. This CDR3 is CASSLSVSGANVLTF. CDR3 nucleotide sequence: TGTGCCAGCAGCTTAAGTGTATCTGGGGCCAACGTCCTGACTTTC.

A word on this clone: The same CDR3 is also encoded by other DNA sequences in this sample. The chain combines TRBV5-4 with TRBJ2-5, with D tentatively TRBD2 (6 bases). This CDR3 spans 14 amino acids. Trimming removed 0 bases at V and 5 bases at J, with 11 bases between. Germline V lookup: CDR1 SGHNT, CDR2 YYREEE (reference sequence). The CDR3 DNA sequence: TGTGCCAGCAGCTTGGGAGGAGGGTTGGAGACCCAGTACTTC. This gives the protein CASSLGGGLETQYF.

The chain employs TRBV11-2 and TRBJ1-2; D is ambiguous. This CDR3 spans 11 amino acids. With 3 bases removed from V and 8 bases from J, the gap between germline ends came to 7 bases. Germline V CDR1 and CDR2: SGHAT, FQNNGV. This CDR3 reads CASSLKDGYTF. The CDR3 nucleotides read TGTGCCAGCAGCTTGAAAGACGGCTACACCTTC.

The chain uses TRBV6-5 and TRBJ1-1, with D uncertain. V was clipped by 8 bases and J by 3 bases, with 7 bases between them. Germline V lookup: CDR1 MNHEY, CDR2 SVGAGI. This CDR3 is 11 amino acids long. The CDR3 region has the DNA TGTGCCAGCGGCCGGGACACTGAAGCTTTCTTT. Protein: CASGRDTEAFF.

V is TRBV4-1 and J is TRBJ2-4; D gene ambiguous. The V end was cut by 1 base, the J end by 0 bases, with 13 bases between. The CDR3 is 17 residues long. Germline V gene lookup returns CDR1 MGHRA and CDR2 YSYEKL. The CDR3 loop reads CASSQVGRLIAKNIQYF. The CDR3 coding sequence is TGCGCCAGCAGCCAAGTTGGGCGGTTGATAGCCAAAAACATTCAGTACTTC.

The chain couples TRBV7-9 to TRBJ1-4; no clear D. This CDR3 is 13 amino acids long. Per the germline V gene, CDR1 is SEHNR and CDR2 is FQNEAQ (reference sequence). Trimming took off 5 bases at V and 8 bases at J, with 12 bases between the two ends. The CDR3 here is CASSPTGREKLFF. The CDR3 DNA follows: TGTGCCAGCAGCCCCACCGGAAGGGAAAAACTGTTTTTT.

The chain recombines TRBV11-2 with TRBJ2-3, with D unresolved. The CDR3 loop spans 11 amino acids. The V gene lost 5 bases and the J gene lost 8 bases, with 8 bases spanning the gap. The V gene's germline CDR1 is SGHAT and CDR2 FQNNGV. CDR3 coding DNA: TGTGCCAGCAGCATCCGAGGTACGCAGTATTTT. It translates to CASSIRGTQYF.

The DNA of the CDR3 is TGTGCCAGCAGCCAAAACGCGGGCCCCTCCCAAGAGACCCAGTACTTC. It specifies CASSQNAGPSQETQYF. The chain uses TRBV3-1 (or the pseudogene TRBV3-2) and TRBJ2-5; D is perhaps TRBD2 (5 bases). This CDR3 contains 16 residues. Germline V gene sequence: CDR1 LGHDT, CDR2 YNNKEL (reference sequence). V dropped 2 bases and J dropped 1 base, with 14 bases sitting between them.

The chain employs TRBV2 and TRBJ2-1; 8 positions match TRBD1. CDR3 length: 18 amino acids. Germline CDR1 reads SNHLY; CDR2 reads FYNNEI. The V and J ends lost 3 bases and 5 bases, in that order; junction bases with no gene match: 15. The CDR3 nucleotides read TGTGCCAGCAGTGATCCTATCGTGACGGGACAGGCTAACAATGAGCAGTTCTTC. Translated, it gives CASSDPIVTGQANNEQFF.